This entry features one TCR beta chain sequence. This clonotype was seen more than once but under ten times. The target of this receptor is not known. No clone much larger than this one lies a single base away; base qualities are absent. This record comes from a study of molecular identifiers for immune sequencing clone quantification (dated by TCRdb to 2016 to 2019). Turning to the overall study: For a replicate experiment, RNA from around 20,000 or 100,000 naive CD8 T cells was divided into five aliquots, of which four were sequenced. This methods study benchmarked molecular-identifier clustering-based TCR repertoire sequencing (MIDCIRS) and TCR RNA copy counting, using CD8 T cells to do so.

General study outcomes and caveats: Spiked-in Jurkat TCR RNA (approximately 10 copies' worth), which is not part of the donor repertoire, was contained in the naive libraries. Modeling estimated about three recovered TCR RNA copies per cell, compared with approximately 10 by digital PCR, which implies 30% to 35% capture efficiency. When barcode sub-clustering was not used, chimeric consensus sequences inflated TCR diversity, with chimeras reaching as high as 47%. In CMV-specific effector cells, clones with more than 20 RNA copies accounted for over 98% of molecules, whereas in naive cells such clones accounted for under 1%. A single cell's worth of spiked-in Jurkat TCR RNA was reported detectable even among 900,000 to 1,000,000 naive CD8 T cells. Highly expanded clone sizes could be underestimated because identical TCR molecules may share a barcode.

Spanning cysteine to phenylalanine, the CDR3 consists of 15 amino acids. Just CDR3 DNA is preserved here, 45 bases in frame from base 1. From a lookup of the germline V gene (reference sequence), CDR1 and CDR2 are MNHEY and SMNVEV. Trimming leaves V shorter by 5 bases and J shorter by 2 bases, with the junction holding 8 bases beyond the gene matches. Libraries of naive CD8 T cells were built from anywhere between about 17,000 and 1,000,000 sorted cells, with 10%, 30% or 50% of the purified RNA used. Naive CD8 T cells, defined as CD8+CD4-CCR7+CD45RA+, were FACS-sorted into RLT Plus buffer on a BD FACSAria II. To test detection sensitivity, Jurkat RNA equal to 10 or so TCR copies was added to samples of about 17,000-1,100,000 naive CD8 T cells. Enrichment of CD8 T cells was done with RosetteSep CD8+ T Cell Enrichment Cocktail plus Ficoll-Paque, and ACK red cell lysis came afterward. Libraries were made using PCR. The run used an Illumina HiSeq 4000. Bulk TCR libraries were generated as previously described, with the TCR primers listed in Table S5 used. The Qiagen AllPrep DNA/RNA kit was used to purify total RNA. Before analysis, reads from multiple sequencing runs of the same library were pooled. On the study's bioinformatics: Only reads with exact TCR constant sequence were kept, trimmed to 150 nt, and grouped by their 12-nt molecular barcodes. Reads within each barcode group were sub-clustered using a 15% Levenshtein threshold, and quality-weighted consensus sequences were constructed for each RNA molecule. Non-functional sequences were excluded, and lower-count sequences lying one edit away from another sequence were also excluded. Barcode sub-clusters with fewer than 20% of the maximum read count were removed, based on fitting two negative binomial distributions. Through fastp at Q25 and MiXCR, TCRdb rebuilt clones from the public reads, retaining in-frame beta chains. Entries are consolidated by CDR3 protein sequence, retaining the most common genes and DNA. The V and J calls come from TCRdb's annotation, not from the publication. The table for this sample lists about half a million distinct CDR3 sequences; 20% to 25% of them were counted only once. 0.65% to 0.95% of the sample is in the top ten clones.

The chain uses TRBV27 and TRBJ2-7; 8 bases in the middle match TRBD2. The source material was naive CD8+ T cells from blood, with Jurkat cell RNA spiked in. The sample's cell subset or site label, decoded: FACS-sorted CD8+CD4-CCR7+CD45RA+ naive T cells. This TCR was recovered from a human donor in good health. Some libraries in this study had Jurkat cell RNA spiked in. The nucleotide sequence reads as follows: TGTGCCAGCAGTCCAGAGCGGGAGCGTCCCTACGAGCAGTACTTC. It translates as CASSPERERPYEQYF.